The rows below give T cell receptor beta chains drawn from one sample of a study of cytomegalovirus exposure and HLA in healthy donors. The assay was immunoSEQ multiplex PCR, and TCRdb's table has in-frame clones only and misses some. The sample lists about 170,000 clones; around three quarters were seen once. The specimen was PBMCs. The receptors were sampled from a woman in her forties or fifties in good health and CMV-seronegative. CDR3s leave out the opening cysteine and the closing phenylalanine or tryptophan.

v_gene: TRBV18
j_gene: TRBJ1-1
CDR3aa: ASSPLQGQNTEAF

v_gene: TRBV6-1
j_gene: TRBJ2-1
CDR3aa: ASSVGQGGGEQF

v_gene: TRBV6-5
j_gene: TRBJ2-3
CDR3aa: ASSGLAGPPDTQY

v_gene: TRBV5-1
j_gene: TRBJ2-7
CDR3aa: ASSYRTQREDEQY

v_gene: TRBV5-4
j_gene: TRBJ2-1
CDR3aa: ASSTRLAFYNEQF

v_gene: TRBV6-5
j_gene: TRBJ1-5
CDR3aa: ASCKGGNQPQH

v_gene: TRBV11-1
j_gene: TRBJ2-6
CDR3aa: ASSPGGSGANVLT

v_gene: TRBV6-5
j_gene: TRBJ2-1
CDR3aa: ASSYTAGGLYNEQF

v_gene: TRBV7-9
j_gene: TRBJ2-2
CDR3aa: ASSLGGHGELF

v_gene: TRBV9
j_gene: TRBJ2-3
CDR3aa: ASSTRQGGTDTQY

v_gene: TRBV4-3
j_gene: TRBJ2-2
CDR3aa: ASSQQGSTGELF

v_gene: TRBV19
j_gene: TRBJ1-2
CDR3aa: ASTRDRDLDGYT

v_gene: TRBV30
j_gene: TRBJ2-7
CDR3aa: AWSALGYEQY

v_gene: TRBV27
j_gene: TRBJ2-3
CDR3aa: ASGKRGTDTQY

v_gene: TRBV11-2
j_gene: TRBJ1-6
CDR3aa: ASSPDRAKNSPLH

v_gene: TRBV4-3
j_gene: TRBJ1-2
CDR3aa: ASSHAQGIDGYT

v_gene: TRBV28
j_gene: TRBJ2-2
CDR3aa: ASRSPGGWGTGELF

v_gene: TRBV19
j_gene: TRBJ1-1
CDR3aa: ASGRREGSSF

v_gene: TRBV7-9
j_gene: TRBJ2-2
CDR3aa: ASGGSAGELF

v_gene: TRBV11-2
j_gene: TRBJ1-3
CDR3aa: ASSLGQPGNTIY

v_gene: TRBV21-1
j_gene: TRBJ2-7
CDR3aa: ASSTTGTQSYEQY

v_gene: TRBV4-3
j_gene: TRBJ1-3
CDR3aa: ASSQVLIANSFSGNTIY

v_gene: TRBV10-3
j_gene: TRBJ2-1
CDR3aa: AITRTSGSFNEQF

v_gene: TRBV28
j_gene: TRBJ2-1
CDR3aa: ASSPRSTGDEQF

v_gene: TRBV7-2
j_gene: TRBJ1-2
CDR3aa: ASSNRAGGYT

v_gene: TRBV28
j_gene: TRBJ2-4
CDR3aa: ASSAWTPLQVKNIQY

v_gene: TRBV27
j_gene: TRBJ2-3
CDR3aa: ASSGDRTPTDTQY

v_gene: TRBV10-1
j_gene: TRBJ1-1
CDR3aa: ASSRTGFGTEAF

v_gene: TRBV29-1
j_gene: TRBJ2-1
CDR3aa: SVVGTSGSEQF

v_gene: TRBV2
j_gene: TRBJ2-1
CDR3aa: ASSERLVGNEQF

v_gene: TRBV28
j_gene: TRBJ1-1
CDR3aa: ASSPRGGSTEAF

v_gene: TRBV18
j_gene: TRBJ2-7
CDR3aa: ASSLELSTSGSYEQY

v_gene: TRBV18
j_gene: TRBJ2-5
CDR3aa: ASSEGQQETQY

v_gene: TRBV18
j_gene: TRBJ1-1
CDR3aa: ASSPPETSEAF

v_gene: TRBV7-2
j_gene: TRBJ1-2
CDR3aa: ASSLEWEQGRAYGYT

v_gene: TRBV5-1
j_gene: TRBJ1-1
CDR3aa: ASSLATANTEAF

v_gene: TRBV28
j_gene: TRBJ1-5
CDR3aa: ASRGSTSYSNQPQH

v_gene: TRBV30
j_gene: TRBJ1-1
CDR3aa: AWNGQGGTEAF

v_gene: TRBV5-6
j_gene: TRBJ2-1
CDR3aa: ATTLRGAGGLNEQF

v_gene: TRBV7-2
j_gene: TRBJ1-1
CDR3aa: ASSSRDRDKPMNTEAF

v_gene: TRBV19
j_gene: TRBJ1-5
CDR3aa: ASSISAGAGQPQH

v_gene: TRBV28
j_gene: TRBJ1-1
CDR3aa: ASSSDRVGKAF

v_gene: TRBV6-5
j_gene: TRBJ1-1
CDR3aa: ASSDRDTEAF

v_gene: TRBV4-3
j_gene: TRBJ1-4
CDR3aa: ASSQDPGTGNEKLF

v_gene: TRBV18
j_gene: TRBJ2-3
CDR3aa: ASSPLEVADTQY

v_gene: TRBV20-1
j_gene: TRBJ2-7
CDR3aa: SARVANEQY